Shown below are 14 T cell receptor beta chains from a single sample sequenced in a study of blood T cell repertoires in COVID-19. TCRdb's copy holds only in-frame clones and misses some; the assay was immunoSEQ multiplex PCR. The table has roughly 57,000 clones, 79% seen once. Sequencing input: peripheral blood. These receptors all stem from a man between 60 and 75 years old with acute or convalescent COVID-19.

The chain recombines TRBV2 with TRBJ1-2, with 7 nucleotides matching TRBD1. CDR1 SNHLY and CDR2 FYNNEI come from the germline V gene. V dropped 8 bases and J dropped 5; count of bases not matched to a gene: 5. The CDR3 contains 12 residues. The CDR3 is CASSGTAYGYTF. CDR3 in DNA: TGTGCCAGCTCCGGGACAGCATATGGCTACACCTTC.

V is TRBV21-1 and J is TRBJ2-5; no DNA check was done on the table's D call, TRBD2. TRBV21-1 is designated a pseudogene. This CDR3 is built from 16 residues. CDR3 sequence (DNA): TGTGCCAGCAGCAAAGCTCAAACAGGAGGGGAAGAGACCCAGTACTTC. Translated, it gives CASSKAQTGGEETQYF.

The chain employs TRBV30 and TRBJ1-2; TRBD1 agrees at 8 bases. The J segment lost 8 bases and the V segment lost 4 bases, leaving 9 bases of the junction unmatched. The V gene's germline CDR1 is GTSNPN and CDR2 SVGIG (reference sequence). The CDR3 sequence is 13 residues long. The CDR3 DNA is TGTGCCTGGACTCCCGACAGGGGAGGGGGCTACACCTTC. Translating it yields CAWTPDRGGGYTF.

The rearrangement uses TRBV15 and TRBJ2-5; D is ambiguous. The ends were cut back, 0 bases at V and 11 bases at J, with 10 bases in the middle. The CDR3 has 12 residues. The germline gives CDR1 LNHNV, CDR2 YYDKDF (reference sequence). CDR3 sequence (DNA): TGTGCCACCAGCAGAGACAGGCTTTGGCAGTACTTC. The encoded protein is CATSRDRLWQYF.

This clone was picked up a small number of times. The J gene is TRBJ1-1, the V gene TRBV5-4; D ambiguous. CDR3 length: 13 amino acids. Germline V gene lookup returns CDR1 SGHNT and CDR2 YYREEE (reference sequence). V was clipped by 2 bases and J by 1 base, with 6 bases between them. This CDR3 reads CASSLFRNTEAFF. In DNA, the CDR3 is TGTGCCAGCAGCTTATTTAGGAACACTGAAGCTTTCTTT.

The CDR3 reads CASSAGTSGGAPDTQYF. The CDR3 DNA is TGTGCCAGTAGCGCCGGGACTAGCGGGGGGGCCCCAGATACGCAGTATTTT. The chain employs TRBV19 and TRBJ2-3, with TRBD2 matching over 16 bases. The V gene's germline CDR1 is LNHDA and CDR2 SQIVND (reference sequence). This CDR3 comprises 17 residues. After removal of 6 bases from V and 4 bases from J, the junction contained 7 bases not matched to a gene.

The CDR3 nucleotides are TGTGCCAGCAGCTTAGGATTTACGGGGGGGCTGGGAGAGACCCAGTACTTC. Residues: CASSLGFTGGLGETQYF. The gene calls are TRBV7-8 and TRBJ2-5; 8 bases agree with TRBD2. Germline CDR1 SGHVS, CDR2 FQNEAQ. The V and J ends lost 1 base and 4 bases, in that order; junction bases with no gene match: 11. This CDR3 comprises 17 residues.

This CDR3 reads CASSLYRISGEQFF. CDR3 DNA sequence: TGTGCCAGCAGTCTCTACAGGATTTCGGGTGAGCAGTTCTTC. The chain couples TRBV27 to TRBJ2-1; maybe TRBD1 (5 bases). The CDR3 spans 14 residues. The V end lost 5 bases, the J end lost 9 bases, and 17 bases lay between the germline ends. CDR1 MNHEY and CDR2 SMNVEV come from the germline V gene (reference sequence).

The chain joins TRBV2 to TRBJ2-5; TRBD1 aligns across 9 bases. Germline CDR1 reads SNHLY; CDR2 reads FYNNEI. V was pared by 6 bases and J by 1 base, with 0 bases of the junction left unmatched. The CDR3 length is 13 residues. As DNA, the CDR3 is TGTGCCAGCAGACAGGGGGCCCAAGAGACCCAGTACTTC. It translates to CASRQGAQETQYF.

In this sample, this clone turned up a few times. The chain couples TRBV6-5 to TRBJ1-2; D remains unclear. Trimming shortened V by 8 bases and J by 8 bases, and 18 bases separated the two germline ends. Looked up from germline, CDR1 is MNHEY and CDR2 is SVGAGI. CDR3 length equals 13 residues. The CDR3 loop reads CASLGGGRLGYTF. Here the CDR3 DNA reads TGTGCCAGCCTCGGCGGCGGCCGCTTGGGCTACACCTTC.

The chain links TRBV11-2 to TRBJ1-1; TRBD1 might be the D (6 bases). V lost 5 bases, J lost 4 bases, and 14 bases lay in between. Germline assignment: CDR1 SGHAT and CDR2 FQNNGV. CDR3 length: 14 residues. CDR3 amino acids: CASSPQGSGTEAFF. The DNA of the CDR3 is TGTGCCAGCAGCCCCCAGGGGAGTGGCACTGAAGCTTTCTTT.

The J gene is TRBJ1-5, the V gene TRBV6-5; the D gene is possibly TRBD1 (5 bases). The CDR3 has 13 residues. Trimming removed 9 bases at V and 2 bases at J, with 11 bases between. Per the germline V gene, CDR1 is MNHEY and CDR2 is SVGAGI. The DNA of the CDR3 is TGTGCCAGGGGGGGGTTGGGCAATCAGCCCCAGCATTTT. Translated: CARGGLGNQPQHF.

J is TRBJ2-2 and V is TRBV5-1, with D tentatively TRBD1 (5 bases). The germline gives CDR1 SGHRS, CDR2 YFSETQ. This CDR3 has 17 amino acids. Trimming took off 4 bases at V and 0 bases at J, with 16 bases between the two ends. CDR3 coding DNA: TGCGCCAGCAGCCTTGGGATAGACAGCTCGAACACCGGGGAGCTGTTTTTT. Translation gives CASSLGIDSSNTGELFF. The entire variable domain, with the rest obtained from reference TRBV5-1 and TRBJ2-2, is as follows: KAGVTQTPRYLIKTRGQQVTLSCSPISGHRSVSWYQQTPGQGLQFLFEYFSETQRNKGNFPGRFSGRQFSNSRSEMNVSTLELGDSALYLCASSLGIDSSNTGELFFGEGSRLTVL.

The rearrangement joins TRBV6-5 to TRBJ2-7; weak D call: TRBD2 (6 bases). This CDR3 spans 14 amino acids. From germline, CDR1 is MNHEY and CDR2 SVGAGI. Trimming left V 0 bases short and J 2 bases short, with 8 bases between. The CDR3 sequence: CASSYSAGTYEQYF. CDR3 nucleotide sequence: TGTGCCAGCAGTTACTCGGCGGGAACCTACGAGCAGTACTTC.